This TCR beta chain was found in a study of blood T cell repertoires in COVID-19. Trimming removed 1 base from V and 6 bases from J, with 9 bases in between. Germline V gives CDR1 GTSNPN, CDR2 SVGIG (reference sequence). The CDR3 covers 12 residues. Original processing notes: Amplification of reference gene primers was used by the study to estimate nucleated cell counts. Sequencing was performed with immunoSEQ multiplex PCR; in TCRdb, only in-frame clones are kept and a portion is missing. Clone size and the V and J calls come from that table; the DNA yielded D and trimming. This sample has a few hundred thousand clones, with 85% found just once. Adults between roughly 18 and 89 years of age took part from approximately 24 US areas. Cohort allocation depended upon clinical history that participants reported.

V is TRBV30 and J is TRBJ2-5; D possibly corresponds to TRBD2 (5 bases). This clonotype was obtained from a man aged 40-49 years who had recovered from COVID-19. The sample comprised PBMCs or T cells enriched from blood (not recorded which). The CDR3 DNA reads as TGTGCCTGGAGTGAGAGGGTAAAGACCCAGTACTTC. Amino acid sequence: CAWSERVKTQYF.